The 14 T cell receptor beta chains below were found in one sample sequenced in a study of cytotoxic CD8 clonotypes in ibrutinib-treated CLL. The table came from immunoSEQ multiplex PCR; TCRdb's copy has only in-frame clones and leaves some out. The data hold about 80,000 clones, with 75% to 85% observed a single time. Sequences were derived from PBMCs, sampled after 12 months of ibrutinib treatment. Receptors were obtained from a human donor with chronic lymphocytic leukemia.

V usage is TRBV7-9 and J usage is TRBJ1-6, with D possibly being TRBD1 (5 bases). Germline V lookup: CDR1 SEHNR, CDR2 FQNEAQ (reference sequence). V lost 5 bases and J 9 bases, leaving 11 bases between the germline ends. The CDR3 runs to 13 residues. CDR3 residues: CASSGDLGSPLHF. In nucleotides, the CDR3 is TGTGCCAGCAGCGGGGACCTGGGTTCACCCCTCCACTTT.

Only one count was recorded for this clone. The chain couples TRBV5-4 to TRBJ2-5; 7 bases are a match to TRBD1. Germline-derived CDR1 and CDR2 are SGHNT and YYREEE (reference sequence). The CDR3 sequence is 15 residues long. With 0 bases clipped from V and 2 bases from J, the junction kept 4 bases outside the gene matches. CDR3: CASSLANRGQETQYF. The CDR3 DNA reads TGTGCCAGCAGCTTGGCCAACAGGGGACAAGAGACCCAGTACTTC.

The chain recombines TRBV7-6 with TRBJ2-2, with TRBD2 matching 8 bases. CDR1 and CDR2 (germline): SGHVS, FNYEAQ. There are 17 residues in the CDR3. V gave up 1 base and J gave up 4 bases; unmatched junction bases: 8. The CDR3 spells CASSLGAGGPGTGELFF. CDR3 DNA sequence: TGTGCCAGCAGCTTAGGGGCGGGGGGCCCGGGCACCGGGGAGCTGTTTTTT. Full variable domain (missing parts from reference TRBV7-6 and TRBJ2-2): GAGVSQSPRYKVTKRGQDVALRCDPISGHVSLYWYRQALGQGPEFLTYFNYEAQQDKSGLPNDRFSAERPEGSISTLTIQRTEQRDSAMYRCASSLGAGGPGTGELFFGEGSRLTVL.

V gene TRBV19 combines with J gene TRBJ1-5, with TRBD1 identical over 10 bases. The trim removed 8 bases at V and 4 bases at J, leaving 2 bases unmatched. Germline values: CDR1 LNHDA, CDR2 SQIVND (reference sequence). The CDR3 runs 13 residues. The chain's CDR3 is CASRTGGNQPQHF. Written as DNA, the CDR3 is TGTGCCAGTCGGACAGGGGGGAATCAGCCCCAGCATTTT.

The gene calls are TRBV6-6 and TRBJ2-7, with D uncertain. Per the germline V gene, CDR1 is MNHNY and CDR2 is SVGAGI (reference sequence). V was pared by 0 bases and J by 7 bases, with 10 bases between. The CDR3 has 13 residues. The CDR3 coding sequence is TGTGCCAGCAGTTACTCGCGGCCCGGGGAGCAGTACTTC. This encodes CASSYSRPGEQYF.

The chain employs TRBV5-1 and TRBJ1-2; 8 positions match TRBD1. V lost 4 bases and J lost 4; bases outside the gene matches: 3. Looked up from germline, CDR1 is SGHRS and CDR2 is YFSETQ. This CDR3 spans 13 amino acids. The CDR3 sequence: CASSLQGAYGYTF. The CDR3 DNA follows: TGCGCCAGCAGCCTTCAGGGGGCCTATGGCTACACCTTC.

CDR3 sequence reads: CASSLGTQRRETQYF. In nucleotides, the CDR3 is TGTGCCAGCAGCTTGGGGACCCAAAGGAGGGAGACCCAGTACTTC. The chain combines TRBV5-4 with TRBJ2-5; D perhaps matches TRBD2 (5 bases). CDR1 and CDR2 from the germline V gene are SGHNT and YYREEE (reference sequence). Trimming pared 0 bases from V and 5 bases from J, leaving 14 bases between. The CDR3 has 15 residues.

The J gene is TRBJ2-2, the V gene TRBV4-1; TRBD2 matches 8 bases. The CDR3 runs 17 residues. V lost 4 bases, J lost 5 bases, and 12 bases stayed unmatched. In germline, CDR1 is MGHRA, CDR2 YSYEKL. The CDR3 loop reads CASSPGMGASGTGELFF. DNA for the CDR3: TGCGCCAGCAGCCCGGGGATGGGGGCTAGCGGGACCGGGGAGCTGTTTTTT.

This clone was seen only a few times. This sequence joins TRBV2 and TRBJ1-5; D gene ambiguous. CDR1 and CDR2 from the germline V gene are SNHLY and FYNNEI. Trimming took 5 bases from V and 0 from J, leaving 5 bases between them. CDR3 size: 13 residues. CDR3 loop: CASSFISNQPQHF. The CDR3 nucleotides are TGTGCCAGCAGTTTTATTAGCAATCAGCCCCAGCATTTT.

The CDR3 bases are TGTGCCAGCAGCTTGGGTGAAATGGGGCCCCAGCATTTT. Protein product: CASSLGEMGPQHF. The chain joins TRBV11-1 to TRBJ1-5; D ambiguous. The CDR3 extends over 13 amino acids. Trimming pared 3 bases from V and 9 bases from J, leaving 12 bases between. Germline assignment: CDR1 SGHAT and CDR2 FQDESV (reference sequence).

V and J are TRBV7-9 and TRBJ1-4; D not certain. Germline V lookup: CDR1 SEHNR, CDR2 FQNEAQ (reference sequence). With 3 bases removed from V and 8 bases from J, the gap between germline ends came to 7 bases. The CDR3 has 12 residues. Written as DNA, the CDR3 is TGTGCCAGCAGCTTGGGTTCCGAAAAACTGTTTTTT. Its protein product is CASSLGSEKLFF. The full variable domain, its missing parts supplied by reference TRBV7-9 and TRBJ1-4, is DTGVSQNPRHKITKRGQNVTFRCDPISEHNRLYWYRQTLGQGPEFLTYFQNEAQLEKSRLLSDRFSAERPKGSFSTLEIQRTEQGDSAMYLCASSLGSEKLFFGSGTQLSVL.

The chain is built from TRBV1 and TRBJ2-1; the D call in the table, TRBD2, was not verified against the DNA. TRBV1 corresponds to a pseudogene. The CDR3 loop spans 12 amino acids. The CDR3 DNA is TGCACCAGCAGTCCCACGGGGGGCGGGCAGTTCTTC. This gives the protein CTSSPTGGGQFF.

V usage is TRBV5-6 and J usage is TRBJ2-5; possible D gene TRBD2, 5 bases. The CDR3 contains 16 residues. Trimming left V 1 base short and J 1 base short, with 14 bases between. Germline loops: CDR1 SGHDT, CDR2 YYEEEE. CDR3 protein: CASSLRAGPLQETQYF. DNA of the CDR3: TGTGCCAGCAGCTTGCGGGCGGGTCCCCTCCAAGAGACCCAGTACTTC.

The rearrangement links TRBV11-3 to TRBJ1-2; TRBD1 matches at 7 bases. Germline V gene sequence: CDR1 SGHNT, CDR2 YENEEA. The CDR3 loop spans 13 amino acids. V lost 4 bases to trimming and J lost 8 bases; unmatched junction nucleotides: 7. Written as DNA, the CDR3 is TGTGCCAGCAGCTCGCAGGGGGGAGGCGGCTACACCTTC. Protein: CASSSQGGGGYTF.